These 17 T cell receptor beta chains were sequenced from one sample in a study of Graves' ophthalmopathy and Graves' hyperthyroidism. Amplification targeted the TCR beta CDR3 regions, with RNA transcripts as the source material. HTBI primers were employed in first-round RT-PCR, then a second-round multiplex PCR followed. TCRdb re-called the multiplex PCR reads with MiXCR, one entry per CDR3 protein. The sample records 500,000 to 800,000 distinct CDR3 sequences, 35% to 45% being singletons. Specimen: peripheral blood. Receptors originate from an adult man with Graves' ophthalmopathy.

This clonotype appeared many times. The chain joins TRBV15 to TRBJ2-7; D is ambiguous. Germline assignment: CDR1 LNHNV and CDR2 YYDKDF (reference sequence). V was shortened by 1 base and J by 5 bases, with 24 bases between the two germline ends. CDR3 length: 18 amino acids. As DNA, the CDR3 is TGTGCCACCAGCAGAGTATTGGGGTGGGTCTCCACCCGGAACGAGCAGTACTTC. Translation gives CATSRVLGWVSTRNEQYF. Together with reference TRBV15 and TRBJ2-7, the CDR3 gives the full variable domain: DAMVIQNPRYQVTQFGKPVTLSCSQTLNHNVMYWYQQKSSQAPKLLFHYYDKDFNNEADTPDNFQSRRPNTSFCFLDIRSPGLGDTAMYLCATSRVLGWVSTRNEQYFGPGTRLTVT.

This clonotype has ten or more counts. J is TRBJ1-4 and V is TRBV7-9, with D maybe TRBD1 (5 bases). Germline CDR1 SEHNR, CDR2 FQNEAQ (reference sequence). V shed 1 base and J shed 7 bases, with 13 bases lying between them. The CDR3 contains 15 residues. The CDR3 DNA reads TGTGCCAGCAGCTTAGGTGAGGGGTCCAGTGAAAAACTGTTTTTT. Its protein is CASSLGEGSSEKLFF. Variable domain in full (rest from reference TRBV7-9 and TRBJ1-4): DTGVSQNPRHKITKRGQNVTFRCDPISEHNRLYWYRQTLGQGPEFLTYFQNEAQLEKSRLLSDRFSAERPKGSFSTLEIQRTEQGDSAMYLCASSLGEGSSEKLFFGSGTQLSVL.

The chain is built from TRBV7-8 and TRBJ1-1, with TRBD1 identical over 9 bases. The length of the CDR3 is 16 residues. Per the germline V gene, CDR1 is SGHVS and CDR2 is FQNEAQ. V shed 4 bases and J 1 base; nucleotides not matched to a gene: 7. The CDR3 protein is CASSSVVGQGNTEAFF. The CDR3, as DNA: TGTGCCAGCAGCTCGGTGGTGGGACAGGGGAACACTGAAGCTTTCTTT.

This clonotype occurred many times. V and J are TRBV5-8 and TRBJ2-7, with D possibly TRBD2 on 5 matching bases. The length of the CDR3 is 14 residues. The V end was cut by 4 bases, the J end by 2 bases, with 13 bases between. CDR1 and CDR2 from the germline V gene are SGHTS and YDEGEE. The CDR3 reads CASSRRPPAYEQYF. In DNA form, the CDR3 reads TGTGCCAGCAGCCGGAGGCCACCAGCCTACGAGCAGTACTTC.

V and J are TRBV20-1 and TRBJ1-6; D is unclear. The CDR3 contains 13 residues. V dropped 3 bases and J dropped 8 bases, with 11 bases sitting between them. Germline CDR1 is DFQATT and CDR2 is SNEGSKA (reference sequence). The CDR3 coding sequence is TGCAGTGCTAGTGCAGTGGAGTATTCACCCCTCCACTTT. Translated: CSASAVEYSPLHF.

The sample holds many counts of this clonotype. J is TRBJ1-3 and V is TRBV20-1, with D possibly TRBD1 on 5 matching bases. The V end lost 6 bases, the J end lost 8 bases, and 8 bases lay between the germline ends. This CDR3 region has 10 residues. In germline, CDR1 is DFQATT, CDR2 SNEGSKA (reference sequence). The chain's CDR3 is CSAAGDTIYF. The CDR3 DNA reads TGCAGTGCCGCGGGGGACACCATATATTTT.

This chain uses TRBV25-1 with TRBJ1-6; TRBD1 is a possible D gene (5 bases). From germline, CDR1 is MGHDK and CDR2 SYGVNS. This CDR3 comprises 16 residues. Between the trimmed V and J ends, which lost 4 bases and 10 bases, there was a span of 20 bases. The CDR3 nucleotides are TGTGCCAGCAGTGCTATCCCCGGGGGACCGAAATCACCCCTCCACTTT. It specifies CASSAIPGGPKSPLHF.

The rearrangement uses TRBV11-2 and TRBJ2-7; 7 bases align to TRBD1. The CDR3 runs 13 residues. Germline values: CDR1 SGHAT, CDR2 FQNNGV. Germline trimming cut 0 bases from V and 12 bases from J; bases unmatched to any gene: 8. CDR3 protein: CASSLEGQPVGYF. The CDR3 nucleotides read TGTGCCAGCAGCTTAGAGGGACAGCCAGTGGGGTACTTC.

This clonotype was picked up many times. The chain combines TRBV13 with TRBJ1-2, with 7 bases matching TRBD1. The CDR3 sequence is 13 residues long. Germline V gene lookup returns CDR1 PRHDT and CDR2 FYEKMQ (reference sequence). After removal of 2 bases from V and 6 bases from J, the junction contained 3 bases not matched to a gene. The CDR3 protein is CASSLNRGDGYTF. The CDR3 DNA reads as TGTGCCAGCAGCTTAAACAGGGGCGATGGCTACACCTTC.

The table lists this clonotype with a few counts. This chain connects TRBV12-3 or TRBV12-4 to TRBJ2-2; D not certain. V was cut by 4 bases and J by 7 bases, with 16 bases left in between. The CDR3 totals 15 residues. The CDR3 DNA follows: TGTGCCAGCAGTTCAGAGGCCTCGATCTTCGGGGAGCTGTTTTTT. Amino acids: CASSSEASIFGELFF.

Concerning this clonotype itself: A much larger clone sits a single nucleotide away, making a read error possible. The genes are TRBV19 and TRBJ2-7; 10 nucleotides match TRBD2. The V segment lost 5 bases and the J segment 3 bases; nucleotides outside the gene matches: 7. From germline, CDR1 is LNHDA and CDR2 SQIVND (reference sequence). CDR3 size: 15 residues. The CDR3 coding sequence is TGTGCCAGTAGTGTGGGCGGACTAGCGGACTACGAGCAGTACTTC. As protein: CASSVGGLADYEQYF. The variable domain in full, with the rest retrieved from reference TRBV19 and TRBJ2-7, is DGGITQSPKYLFRKEGQNVTLSCEQNLNHDAMYWYRQDPGQGLRLIYYSQIVNDFQKGDIAEGYSVSREKKESFPLTVTSAQKNPTAFYLCASSVGGLADYEQYFGPGTRLTVT.

The chain is built from TRBV7-2 and TRBJ2-5; D remains ambiguous. This CDR3 is built from 16 residues. Deletions cut 5 bases from V and 2 bases from J, with 18 bases between. Germline CDR1 SGHTA, CDR2 FQGNSA. The CDR3 region is CASSLIIEPLQETQYF. The CDR3 region has the DNA TGTGCCAGCAGCCTAATCATAGAACCGCTACAAGAGACCCAGTACTTC.

This clonotype was seen ten or more times. V gene TRBV12-5 combines with J gene TRBJ2-7, with D perhaps TRBD1 or TRBD2 (5 bases each). This CDR3 region has 13 residues. The ends were cut back, 5 bases at V and 4 bases at J, with 12 bases in the middle. The germline V gene has CDR1 LGHNT and CDR2 FRNRAP. The CDR3 bases are TGTGCTAGTGGTAACGGGGCCAAATACGAGCAGTACTTC. Protein: CASGNGAKYEQYF. Filled out from reference TRBV12-5 and TRBJ2-7, the complete variable domain reads DARVTQTPRHKVTEMGQEVTMRCQPILGHNTVFWYRQTMMQGLELLAYFRNRAPLDDSGMPKDRFSAEMPDATLATLKIQPSEPRDSAVYFCASGNGAKYEQYFGPGTRLTVT.

This clonotype was seen at least ten times. The chain links TRBV14 to TRBJ2-7, with a tentative D call TRBD2 (5 bases). V was trimmed by 5 bases and J by 3 bases, leaving 14 bases between them. Germline V gene sequence: CDR1 SGHDN, CDR2 FVKESK. The CDR3 is made up of 14 amino acids. CDR3: CASSSGLLYYEQYF. The DNA for the CDR3 is TGTGCCAGCAGCTCCGGACTCCTATACTACGAGCAGTACTTC.

This chain links TRBV4-1 with TRBJ1-1, with D perhaps matching TRBD1 (6 bases). From germline, CDR1 is MGHRA and CDR2 YSYEKL. The ends were cut back, 1 base at V and 1 base at J, with 10 bases in the middle. This CDR3 contains 15 residues. CDR3 sequence (DNA): TGCGCCAGCAGCCAAGCATGGACAGAGAACACTGAAGCTTTCTTT. It specifies CASSQAWTENTEAFF.

This clonotype has at least ten counts. The chain has TRBV7-2 and TRBJ2-7, with D perhaps TRBD1 (6 bases). Germline CDR1 is SGHTA and CDR2 is FQGNSA. The CDR3 loop spans 15 amino acids. V gave up 5 bases and J gave up 4 bases, with 18 bases separating them. The CDR3 here is CASSLDSEASYEQYF. CDR3 DNA sequence: TGTGCCAGCAGCCTGGACAGCGAAGCATCTTACGAGCAGTACTTC.

On this clonotype: A single base separates this from a much larger clone, so it may be a read error. The CDR3 protein is CASSLDEGPSYEQYF. The CDR3 region has the DNA TGTGCCAGCAGCTTAGATGAGGGGCCCTCCTACGAGCAGTACTTC. This chain connects TRBV7-8 to TRBJ2-7; D may match TRBD1 or TRBD2 (5 bases each). From germline, CDR1 is SGHVS and CDR2 FQNEAQ. Trimming took 1 base from V and 0 from J, leaving 10 bases between them. The CDR3 is made up of 15 amino acids.